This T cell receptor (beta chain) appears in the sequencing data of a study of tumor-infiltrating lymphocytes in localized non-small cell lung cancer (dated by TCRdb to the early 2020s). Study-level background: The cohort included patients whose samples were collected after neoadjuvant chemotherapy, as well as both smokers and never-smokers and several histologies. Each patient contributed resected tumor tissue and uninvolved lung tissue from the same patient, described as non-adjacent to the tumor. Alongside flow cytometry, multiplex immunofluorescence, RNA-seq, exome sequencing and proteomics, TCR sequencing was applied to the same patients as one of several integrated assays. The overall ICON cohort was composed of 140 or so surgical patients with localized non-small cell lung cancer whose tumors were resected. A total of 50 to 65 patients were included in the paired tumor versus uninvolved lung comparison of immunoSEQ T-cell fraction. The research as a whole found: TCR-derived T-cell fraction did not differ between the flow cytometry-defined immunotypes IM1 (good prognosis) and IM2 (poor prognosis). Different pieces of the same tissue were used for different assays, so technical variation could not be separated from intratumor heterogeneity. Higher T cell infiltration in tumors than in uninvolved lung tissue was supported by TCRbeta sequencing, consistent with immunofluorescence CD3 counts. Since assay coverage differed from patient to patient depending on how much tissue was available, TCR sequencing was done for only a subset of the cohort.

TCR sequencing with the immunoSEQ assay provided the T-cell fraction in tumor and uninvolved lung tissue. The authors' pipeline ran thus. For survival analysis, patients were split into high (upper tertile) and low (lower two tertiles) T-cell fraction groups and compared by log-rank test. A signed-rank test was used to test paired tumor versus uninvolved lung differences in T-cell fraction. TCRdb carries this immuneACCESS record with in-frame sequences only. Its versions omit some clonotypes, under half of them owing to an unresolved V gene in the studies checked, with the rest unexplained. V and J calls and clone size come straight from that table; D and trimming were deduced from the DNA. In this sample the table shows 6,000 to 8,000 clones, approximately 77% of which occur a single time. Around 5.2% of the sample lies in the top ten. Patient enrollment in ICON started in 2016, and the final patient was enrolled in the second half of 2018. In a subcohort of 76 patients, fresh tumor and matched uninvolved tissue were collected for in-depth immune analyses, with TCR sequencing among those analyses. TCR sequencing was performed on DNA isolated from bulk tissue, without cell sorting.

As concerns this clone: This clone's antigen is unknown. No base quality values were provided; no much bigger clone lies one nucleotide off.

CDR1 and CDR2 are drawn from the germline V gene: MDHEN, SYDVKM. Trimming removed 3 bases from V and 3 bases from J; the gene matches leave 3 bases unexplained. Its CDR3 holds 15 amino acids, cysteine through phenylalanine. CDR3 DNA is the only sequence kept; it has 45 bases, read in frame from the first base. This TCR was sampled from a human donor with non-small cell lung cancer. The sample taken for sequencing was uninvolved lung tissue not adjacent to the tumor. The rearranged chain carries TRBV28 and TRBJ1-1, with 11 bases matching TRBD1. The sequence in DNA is TGTGCCAGCAGTTTCTGGGACAGGGGGGACACTGAAGCTTTCTTT. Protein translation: CASSFWDRGDTEAFF.